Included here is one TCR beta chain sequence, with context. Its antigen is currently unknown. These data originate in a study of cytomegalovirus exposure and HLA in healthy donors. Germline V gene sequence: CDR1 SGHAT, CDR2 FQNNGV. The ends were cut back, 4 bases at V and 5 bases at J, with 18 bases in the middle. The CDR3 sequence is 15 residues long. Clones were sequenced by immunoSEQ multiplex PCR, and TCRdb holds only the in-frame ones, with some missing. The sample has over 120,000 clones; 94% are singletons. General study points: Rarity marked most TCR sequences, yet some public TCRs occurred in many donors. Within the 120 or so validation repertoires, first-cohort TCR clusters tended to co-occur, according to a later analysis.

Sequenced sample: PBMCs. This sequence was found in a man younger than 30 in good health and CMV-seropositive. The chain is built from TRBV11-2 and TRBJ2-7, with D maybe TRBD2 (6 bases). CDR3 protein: CASSSQRAGFDEQYF. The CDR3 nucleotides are TGTGCCAGCAGCTCCCAAAGAGCGGGTTTCGACGAGCAGTACTTC.